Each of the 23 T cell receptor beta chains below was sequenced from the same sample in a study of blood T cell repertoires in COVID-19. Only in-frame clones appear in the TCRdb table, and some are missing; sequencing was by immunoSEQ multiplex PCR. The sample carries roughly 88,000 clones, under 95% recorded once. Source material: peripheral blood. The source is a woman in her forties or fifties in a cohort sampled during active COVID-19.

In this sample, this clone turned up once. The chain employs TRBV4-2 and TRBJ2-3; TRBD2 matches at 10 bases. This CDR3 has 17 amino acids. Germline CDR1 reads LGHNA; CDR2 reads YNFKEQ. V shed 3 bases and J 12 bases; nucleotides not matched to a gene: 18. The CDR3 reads CASSHVAQTSGPRVQYF. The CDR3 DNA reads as TGTGCCAGCAGCCACGTCGCCCAGACTAGCGGGCCCCGGGTTCAGTATTTT.

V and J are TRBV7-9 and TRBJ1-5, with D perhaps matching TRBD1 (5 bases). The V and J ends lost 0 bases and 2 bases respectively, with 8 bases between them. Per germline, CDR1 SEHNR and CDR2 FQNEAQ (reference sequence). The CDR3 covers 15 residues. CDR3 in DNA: TGTGCCAGCAGCTTAGCATCGGGGGGCAATCAGCCCCAGCATTTT. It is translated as CASSLASGGNQPQHF.

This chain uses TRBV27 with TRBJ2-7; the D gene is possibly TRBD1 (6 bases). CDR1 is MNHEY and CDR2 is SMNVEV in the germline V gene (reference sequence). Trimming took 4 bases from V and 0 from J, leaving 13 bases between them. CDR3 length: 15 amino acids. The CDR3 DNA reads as TGTGCCAGCAGTTGGGGGTGGGGGCTCTCCTACGAGCAGTACTTC. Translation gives CASSWGWGLSYEQYF.

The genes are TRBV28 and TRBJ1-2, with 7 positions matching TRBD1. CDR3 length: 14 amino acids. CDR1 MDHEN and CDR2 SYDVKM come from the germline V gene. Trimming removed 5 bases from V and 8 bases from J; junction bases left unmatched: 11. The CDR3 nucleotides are TGTGCCAGCAGTACCCCGGGGACAGCTCACGGCTACACCTTC. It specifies CASSTPGTAHGYTF.

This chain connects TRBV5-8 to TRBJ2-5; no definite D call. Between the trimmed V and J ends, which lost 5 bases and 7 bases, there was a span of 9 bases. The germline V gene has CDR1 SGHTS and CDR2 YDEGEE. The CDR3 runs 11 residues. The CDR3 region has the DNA TGTGCCAGCAGAATAGGCGGGACCCAGTACTTC. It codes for CASRIGGTQYF.

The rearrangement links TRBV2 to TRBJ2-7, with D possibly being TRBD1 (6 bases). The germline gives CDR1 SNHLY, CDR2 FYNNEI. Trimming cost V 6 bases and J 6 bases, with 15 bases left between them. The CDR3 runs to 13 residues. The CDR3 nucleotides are TGTGCCAGCAGGCAGCCGACAGGCACCGAGCAGTACTTC. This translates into CASRQPTGTEQYF.

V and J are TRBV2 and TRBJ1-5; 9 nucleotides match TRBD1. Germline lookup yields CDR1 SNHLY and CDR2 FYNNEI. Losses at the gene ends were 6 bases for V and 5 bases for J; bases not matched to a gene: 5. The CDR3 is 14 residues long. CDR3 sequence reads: CASSPGQGYQPQHF. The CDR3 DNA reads TGTGCCAGCAGCCCCGGACAGGGGTATCAGCCCCAGCATTTT.

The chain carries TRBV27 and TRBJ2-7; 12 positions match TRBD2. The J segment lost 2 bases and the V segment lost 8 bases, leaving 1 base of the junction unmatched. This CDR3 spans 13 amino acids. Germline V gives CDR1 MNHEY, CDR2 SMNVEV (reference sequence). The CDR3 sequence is CASRLAGAYEQYF. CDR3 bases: TGTGCCAGCCGACTAGCGGGGGCCTACGAGCAGTACTTC.

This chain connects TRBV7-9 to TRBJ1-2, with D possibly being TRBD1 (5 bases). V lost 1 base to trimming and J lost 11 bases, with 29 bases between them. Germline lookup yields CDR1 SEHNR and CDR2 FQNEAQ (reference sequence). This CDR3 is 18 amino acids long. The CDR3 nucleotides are TGTGCCAGCAGCTTAGTATTCGGTGGAGGGAGAACAAGAGGGGTGTACACCTTC. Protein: CASSLVFGGGRTRGVYTF.

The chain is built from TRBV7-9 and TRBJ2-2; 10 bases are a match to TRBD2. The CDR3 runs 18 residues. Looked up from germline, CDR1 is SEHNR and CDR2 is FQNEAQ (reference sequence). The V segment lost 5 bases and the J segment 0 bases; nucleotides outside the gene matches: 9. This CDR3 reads CASSALAGEAPNTGELFF. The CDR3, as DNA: TGTGCCAGCAGCGCGCTAGCGGGGGAGGCCCCGAACACCGGGGAGCTGTTTTTT. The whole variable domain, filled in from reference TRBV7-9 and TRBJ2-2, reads DTGVSQNPRHKITKRGQNVTFRCDPISEHNRLYWYRQTLGQGPEFLTYFQNEAQLEKSRLLSDRFSAERPKGSFSTLEIQRTEQGDSAMYLCASSALAGEAPNTGELFFGEGSRLTVL.

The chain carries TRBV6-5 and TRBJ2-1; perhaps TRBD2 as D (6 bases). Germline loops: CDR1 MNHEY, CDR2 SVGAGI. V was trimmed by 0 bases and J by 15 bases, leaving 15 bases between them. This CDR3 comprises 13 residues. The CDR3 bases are TGTGCCAGCAGTTACTCGGCGGGATACTCGCTGTTCTTC. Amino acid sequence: CASSYSAGYSLFF.

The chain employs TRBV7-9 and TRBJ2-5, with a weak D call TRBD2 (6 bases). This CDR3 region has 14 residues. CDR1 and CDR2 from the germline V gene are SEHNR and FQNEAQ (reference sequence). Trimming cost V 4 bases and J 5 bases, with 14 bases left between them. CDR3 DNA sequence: TGTGCCAGCAGCTCGACTAGGGCCGGGGAGACCCAGTACTTC. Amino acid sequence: CASSSTRAGETQYF. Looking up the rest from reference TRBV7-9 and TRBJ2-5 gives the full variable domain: DTGVSQNPRHKITKRGQNVTFRCDPISEHNRLYWYRQTLGQGPEFLTYFQNEAQLEKSRLLSDRFSAERPKGSFSTLEIQRTEQGDSAMYLCASSSTRAGETQYFGPGTRLLVL.

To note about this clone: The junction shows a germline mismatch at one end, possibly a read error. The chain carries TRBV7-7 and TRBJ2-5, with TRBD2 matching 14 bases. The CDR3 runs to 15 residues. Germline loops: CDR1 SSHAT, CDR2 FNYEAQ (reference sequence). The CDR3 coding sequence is TGTGCTAGCAGCCCGGGACTAGCGGGAGTGGAGACCCAGTACTTC. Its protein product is CASSPGLAGVETQYF.

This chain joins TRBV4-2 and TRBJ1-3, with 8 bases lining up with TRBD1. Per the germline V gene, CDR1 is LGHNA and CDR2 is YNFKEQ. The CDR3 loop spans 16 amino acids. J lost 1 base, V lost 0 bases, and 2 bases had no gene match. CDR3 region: CASSQERTGSGNTIYF. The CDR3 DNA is TGTGCCAGCAGCCAAGAACGGACAGGGTCTGGAAACACCATATATTTT.

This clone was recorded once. CDR3 amino acids: CAVTGWSTEAFF. For the CDR3, the DNA is TGTGCCGTCACAGGGTGGAGCACTGAAGCTTTCTTT. The rearrangement links TRBV19 to TRBJ1-1; possible D gene TRBD1, 6 bases. This CDR3 has 12 residues. Trimming shortened V by 11 bases and J by 4 bases, and 14 bases separated the two germline ends. Germline CDR1 reads LNHDA; CDR2 reads SQIVND (reference sequence).

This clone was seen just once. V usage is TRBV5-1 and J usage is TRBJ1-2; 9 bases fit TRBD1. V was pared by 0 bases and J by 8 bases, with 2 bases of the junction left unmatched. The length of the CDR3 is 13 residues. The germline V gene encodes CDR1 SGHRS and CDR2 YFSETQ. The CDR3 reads CASSLDRGQGYTF. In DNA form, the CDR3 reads TGCGCCAGCAGCTTGGACAGGGGGCAGGGCTACACCTTC.

The CDR3 sequence is CASSYSAGLETQYF. The CDR3 region has the DNA TGTGCCAGCAGTTACTCGGCGGGGTTGGAGACCCAGTACTTC. The chain carries TRBV6-5 and TRBJ2-5; D perhaps matches TRBD2 (6 bases). CDR3 length: 14 amino acids. CDR1 and CDR2 from the germline V gene are MNHEY and SVGAGI. Trimming took 0 bases from V and 5 from J, leaving 10 bases between them.

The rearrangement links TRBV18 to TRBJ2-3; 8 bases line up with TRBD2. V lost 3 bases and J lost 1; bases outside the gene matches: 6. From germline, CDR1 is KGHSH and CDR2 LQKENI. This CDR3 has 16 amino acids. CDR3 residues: CASSPASAGGTDTQYF. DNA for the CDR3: TGTGCCAGCTCACCTGCTTCAGCGGGGGGCACAGATACGCAGTATTTT.

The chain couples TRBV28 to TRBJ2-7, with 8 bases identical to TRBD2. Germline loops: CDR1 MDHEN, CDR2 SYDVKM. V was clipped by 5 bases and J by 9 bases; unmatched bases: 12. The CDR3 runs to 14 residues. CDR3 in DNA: TGTGCCAGCAGTCCCCCGGGACTAGTTGGGAGGCAGTACTTC. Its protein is CASSPPGLVGRQYF.

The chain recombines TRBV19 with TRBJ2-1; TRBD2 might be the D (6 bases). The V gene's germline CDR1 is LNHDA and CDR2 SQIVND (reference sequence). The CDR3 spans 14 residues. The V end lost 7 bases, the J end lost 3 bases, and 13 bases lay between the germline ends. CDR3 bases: TGTGCCAGTACGGCCGCGGGGTACTACAATGAGCAGTTCTTC. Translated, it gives CASTAAGYYNEQFF.

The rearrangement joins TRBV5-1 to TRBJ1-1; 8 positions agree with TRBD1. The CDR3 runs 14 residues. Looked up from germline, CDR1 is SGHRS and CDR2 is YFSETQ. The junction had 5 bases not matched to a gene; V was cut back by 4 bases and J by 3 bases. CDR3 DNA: TGCGCCAGCAGCACGACAGGGGTCGACACTGAAGCTTTCTTT. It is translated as CASSTTGVDTEAFF.

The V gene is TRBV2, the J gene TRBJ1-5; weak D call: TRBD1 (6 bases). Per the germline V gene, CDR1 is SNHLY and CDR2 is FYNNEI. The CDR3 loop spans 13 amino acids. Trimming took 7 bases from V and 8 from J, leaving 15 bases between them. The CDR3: CASKIQGWEPQHF. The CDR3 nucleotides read TGTGCCAGCAAGATACAGGGTTGGGAGCCCCAGCATTTT. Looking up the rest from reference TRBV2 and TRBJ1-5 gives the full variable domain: EPEVTQTPSHQVTQMGQEVILRCVPISNHLYFYWYRQILGQKVEFLVSFYNNEISEKSEIFDDQFSVERPDGSNFTLKIRSTKLEDSAMYFCASKIQGWEPQHFGDGTRLSIL.

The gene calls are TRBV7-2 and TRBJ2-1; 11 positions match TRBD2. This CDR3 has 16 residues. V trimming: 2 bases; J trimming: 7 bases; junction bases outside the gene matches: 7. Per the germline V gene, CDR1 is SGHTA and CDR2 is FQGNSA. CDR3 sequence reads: CASSLLSSGGGNEQFF. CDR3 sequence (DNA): TGTGCCAGCAGCTTACTTAGTAGCGGGGGGGGTAATGAGCAGTTCTTC.